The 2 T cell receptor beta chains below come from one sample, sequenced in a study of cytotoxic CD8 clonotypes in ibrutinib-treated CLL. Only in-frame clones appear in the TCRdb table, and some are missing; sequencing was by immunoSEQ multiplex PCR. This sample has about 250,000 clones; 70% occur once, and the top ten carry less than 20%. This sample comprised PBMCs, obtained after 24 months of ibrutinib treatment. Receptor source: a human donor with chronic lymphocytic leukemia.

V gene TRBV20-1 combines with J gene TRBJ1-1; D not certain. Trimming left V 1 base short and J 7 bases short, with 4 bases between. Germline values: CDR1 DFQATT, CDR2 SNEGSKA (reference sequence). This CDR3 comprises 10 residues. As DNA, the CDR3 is TGCAGTGCTAGAGTTAATGAAGCTTTCTTT. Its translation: CSARVNEAFF.

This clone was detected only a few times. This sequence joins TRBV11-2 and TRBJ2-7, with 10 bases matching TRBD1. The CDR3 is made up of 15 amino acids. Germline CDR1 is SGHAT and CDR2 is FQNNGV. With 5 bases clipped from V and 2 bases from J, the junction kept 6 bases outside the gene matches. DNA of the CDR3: TGTGCCAGCAGCCAGGGACAGGGGTATCCCTACGAGCAGTACTTC. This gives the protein CASSQGQGYPYEQYF.